Below, 14 T cell receptor beta chains from the same sample are listed, as sequenced in a study of blood T cell repertoires in COVID-19. Clones were read by immunoSEQ multiplex PCR, and TCRdb kept only the in-frame ones, dropping some. This table holds tens of thousands of clones, approximately 80% found once. The sample taken for sequencing was peripheral blood. The receptors come from a human donor in a cohort sampled during active COVID-19.

This chain connects TRBV5-1 to TRBJ1-5; D not certain. The V end was cut by 2 bases, the J end by 6 bases, with 9 bases between. The CDR3 runs 13 residues. CDR1 and CDR2 (germline): SGHRS, YFSETQ. CDR3 in amino acids: CASSLGVGQPQHF. Here the CDR3 DNA reads TGCGCCAGCAGCTTAGGAGTGGGTCAGCCCCAGCATTTT.

The V gene is TRBV28, the J gene TRBJ1-1, with D possibly TRBD1 on 6 matching bases. The V end lost 6 bases, the J end lost 7 bases, and 18 bases lay between the germline ends. Germline V gene data show CDR1 as MDHEN and CDR2 as SYDVKM. The CDR3 covers 14 residues. The CDR3 region has the DNA TGTGCCAGCAGGAATGTACAGGGCGGCCGTGAAGCTTTCTTT. Amino acid sequence: CASRNVQGGREAFF. Variable domain in full (rest from reference TRBV28 and TRBJ1-1): DVKVTQSSRYLVKRTGEKVFLECVQDMDHENMFWYRQDPGLGLRLIYFSYDVKMKEKGDIPEGYSVSREKKERFSLILESASTNQTSMYLCASRNVQGGREAFFGQGTRLTVV.

Details on this clone: The same CDR3 is also encoded by other DNA sequences in this sample. The CDR3 region has the DNA TGTGCCAGCAGTTCCCGCGGAGAGACCCAGTACTTC. It codes for CASSSRGETQYF. The rearrangement uses TRBV6-5 and TRBJ2-5; D call uncertain. From germline, CDR1 is MNHEY and CDR2 SVGAGI. The CDR3 sequence is 12 residues long. V dropped 4 bases and J dropped 4 bases, with 7 bases sitting between them.

The V and J genes are TRBV12-3 or TRBV12-4 and TRBJ2-3; D call uncertain. Trimming cost V 6 bases and J 4 bases, with 11 bases left between them. The CDR3 is 13 amino acids. CDR3 nucleotide sequence: TGTGCCAGCAGCTGGGCTAACGCAGATACGCAGTATTTT. Residues: CASSWANADTQYF.

The J gene is TRBJ2-7, the V gene TRBV9, with TRBD2 matching 9 bases. This CDR3 is built from 20 residues. V lost 4 bases to trimming and J lost 3 bases; unmatched junction nucleotides: 23. Germline V gene sequence: CDR1 SGDLS, CDR2 YYNGEE. The CDR3 here is CASSPSQGAYIAGEYYEQYF. The CDR3 DNA reads as TGTGCCAGCAGCCCCTCCCAAGGGGCCTACATAGCGGGGGAGTACTACGAGCAGTACTTC. The full variable domain, completed using reference TRBV9 and TRBJ2-7, is DSGVTQTPKHLITATGQRVTLRCSPRSGDLSVYWYQQSLDQGLQFLIQYYNGEERAKGNILERFSAQQFPDLHSELNLSSLELGDSALYFCASSPSQGAYIAGEYYEQYFGPGTRLTVT.

This clone was found a few times. The CDR3 DNA reads TGTGCCAGCAGATGGGTACAGGGGGATTCACCCCTCCACTTT. It yields the protein CASRWVQGDSPLHF. The rearrangement links TRBV6-6 to TRBJ1-6; 8 bases are a match to TRBD1. Germline loops: CDR1 MNHNY, CDR2 SVGAGI (reference sequence). This CDR3 region has 14 residues. V gave up 6 bases and J gave up 8 bases; unmatched junction bases: 6.

The chain combines TRBV10-3 with TRBJ1-1; D is unresolved. The CDR3 is 13 amino acids. V lost 4 bases and J 3 bases, leaving 9 bases between the germline ends. Germline CDR1 is ENHRY and CDR2 is SYGVKD. CDR3 protein: CAISAGAYTEAFF. Written as DNA, the CDR3 is TGTGCCATCAGTGCGGGAGCGTACACTGAAGCTTTCTTT.

The J gene is TRBJ1-2, the V gene TRBV29-1; 9 positions match TRBD1. The CDR3 is made up of 12 amino acids. With 6 bases clipped from V and 7 bases from J, the junction kept 6 bases outside the gene matches. Germline CDR1 reads SQVTM; CDR2 reads ANQGSEA. As DNA, the CDR3 is TGCAGCGTACTACAGGGGGCGCGTGGCTACACCTTC. Translated, it gives CSVLQGARGYTF. Combining the CDR3 with reference TRBV29-1 and TRBJ1-2 gives the whole variable domain SAVISQKPSRDICQRGTSLTIQCQVDSQVTMMFWYRQQPGQSLTLIATANQGSEATYESGFVIDKFPISRPNLTFSTLTVSNMSPEDSSIYLCSVLQGARGYTFGSGTRLTVV.

The CDR3 loop is CASSVHRGWVETQYF. The CDR3 nucleotides are TGTGCCAGCAGCGTACATAGGGGTTGGGTAGAGACCCAGTACTTC. V is TRBV9 and J is TRBJ2-5; D may be TRBD1 (5 bases). Trimming shortened V by 1 base and J by 4 bases, and 14 bases separated the two germline ends. Per the germline V gene, CDR1 is SGDLS and CDR2 is YYNGEE. CDR3 size: 15 residues.

The rearrangement joins TRBV11-2 to TRBJ1-1, with 9 positions matching TRBD1. J gave up 5 bases and V 5 bases, and 9 bases lay outside the gene matches. Germline values: CDR1 SGHAT, CDR2 FQNNGV. CDR3 size: 15 residues. CDR3 DNA sequence: TGTGCCAGCAGCCTACAGGGGGCTGGAGGGACTGAAGCTTTCTTT. The encoded protein is CASSLQGAGGTEAFF. The whole variable domain, filled in from reference TRBV11-2 and TRBJ1-1, reads EAGVAQSPRYKIIEKRQSVAFWCNPISGHATLYWYQQILGQGPKLLIQFQNNGVVDDSQLPKDRFSAERLKGVDSTLKIQPAKLEDSAVYLCASSLQGAGGTEAFFGQGTRLTVV.

V gene TRBV6-2 or TRBV6-3 combines with J gene TRBJ1-2; 8 positions agree with TRBD1. This CDR3 spans 14 amino acids. Losses at the gene ends were 6 bases for V and 8 bases for J; bases not matched to a gene: 11. Germline loops: CDR1 MNHEY, CDR2 SVGEGT. CDR3 DNA sequence: TGTGCCAGCAGCCGCATGGACAGGGAGGGCGGCTACACCTTC. This gives the protein CASSRMDREGGYTF.

The rearrangement links TRBV7-2 to TRBJ2-7; D may be TRBD2 (6 bases). Between the trimmed V and J ends, which lost 5 bases and 0 bases, there was a span of 11 bases. CDR3 length: 14 amino acids. Germline assignment: CDR1 SGHTA and CDR2 FQGNSA. This CDR3 is CASSGRGSSYEQYF. CDR3 bases: TGTGCCAGCAGCGGGCGGGGTAGCTCCTACGAGCAGTACTTC.

V usage is TRBV19 and J usage is TRBJ1-6, with D hard to call. Looked up from germline, CDR1 is LNHDA and CDR2 is SQIVND (reference sequence). CDR3 length: 16 residues. Trimming cost V 3 bases and J 0 bases, with 9 bases left between them. The CDR3 spells CASSMVGSSYNSPLHF. The CDR3 DNA reads as TGTGCCAGTAGTATGGTCGGGAGCTCCTATAATTCACCCCTCCACTTT.

This clone came up a few times. The genes are TRBV27 and TRBJ1-1; D not certain. Germline V gene sequence: CDR1 MNHEY, CDR2 SMNVEV (reference sequence). Trimming took 6 bases from V and 1 from J, leaving 15 bases between them. This CDR3 is 15 amino acids long. CDR3 in DNA: TGTGCCAGCAGGAGATGGGAGGGAGGGAACACTGAAGCTTTCTTT. Translated, it gives CASRRWEGGNTEAFF.